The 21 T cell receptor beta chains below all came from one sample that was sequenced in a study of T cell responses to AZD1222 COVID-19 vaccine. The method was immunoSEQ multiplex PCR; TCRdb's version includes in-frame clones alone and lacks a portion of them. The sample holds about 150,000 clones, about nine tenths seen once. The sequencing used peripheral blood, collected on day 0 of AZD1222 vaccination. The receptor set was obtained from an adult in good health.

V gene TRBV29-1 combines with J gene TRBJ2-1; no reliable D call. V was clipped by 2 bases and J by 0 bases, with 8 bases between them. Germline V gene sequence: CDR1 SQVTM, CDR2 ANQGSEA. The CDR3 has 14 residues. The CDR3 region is CSVERQPSYNEQFF. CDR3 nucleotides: TGCAGCGTTGAACGGCAACCCTCCTACAATGAGCAGTTCTTC.

The CDR3 spells CASSLGGGEQFF. The CDR3, as DNA: TGTGCCAGCAGCTTAGGTGGTGGCGAGCAGTTCTTC. V and J are TRBV7-9 and TRBJ2-1; D gene unclear. The CDR3 is 12 residues long. Germline V gene sequence: CDR1 SEHNR, CDR2 FQNEAQ (reference sequence). With 1 base removed from V and 10 bases from J, the gap between germline ends came to 8 bases.

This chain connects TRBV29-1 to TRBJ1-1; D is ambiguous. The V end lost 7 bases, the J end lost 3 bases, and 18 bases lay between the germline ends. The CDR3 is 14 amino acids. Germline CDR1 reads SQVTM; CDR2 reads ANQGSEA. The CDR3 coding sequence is TGCAGCGCTCGTTCAGGACTCCCGGACACTGAAGCTTTCTTT. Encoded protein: CSARSGLPDTEAFF.

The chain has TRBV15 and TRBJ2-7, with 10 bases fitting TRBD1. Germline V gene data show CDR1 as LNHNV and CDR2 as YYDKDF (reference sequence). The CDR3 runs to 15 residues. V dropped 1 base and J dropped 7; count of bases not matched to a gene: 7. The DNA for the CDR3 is TGTGCCACCAGCAGAGCTCGGACAGGGGGTGGAGAGCAGTACTTC. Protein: CATSRARTGGGEQYF.

The CDR3 sequence is CASSLSLTGGRETQYF. In nucleotides, the CDR3 is TGTGCCAGCAGCTTATCCCTTACAGGGGGCCGGGAGACCCAGTACTTC. The chain links TRBV7-6 to TRBJ2-5, with 9 bases lining up with TRBD1. CDR3 size: 16 residues. Germline CDR1 reads SGHVS; CDR2 reads FNYEAQ. The trim removed 2 bases at V and 5 bases at J, leaving 9 bases unmatched.

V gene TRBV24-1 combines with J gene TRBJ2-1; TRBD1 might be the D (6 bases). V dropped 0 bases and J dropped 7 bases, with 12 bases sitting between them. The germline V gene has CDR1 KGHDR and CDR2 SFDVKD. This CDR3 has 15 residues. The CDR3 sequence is CATSDLPYRENEQFF. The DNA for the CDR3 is TGTGCCACCAGTGATTTGCCGTACAGGGAAAATGAGCAGTTCTTC.

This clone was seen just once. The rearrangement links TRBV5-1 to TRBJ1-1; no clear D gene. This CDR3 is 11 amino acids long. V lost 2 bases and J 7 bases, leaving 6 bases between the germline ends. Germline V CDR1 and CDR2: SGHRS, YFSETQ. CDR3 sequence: CASSLGNEAFF. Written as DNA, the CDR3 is TGCGCCAGCAGCTTAGGCAATGAAGCTTTCTTT.

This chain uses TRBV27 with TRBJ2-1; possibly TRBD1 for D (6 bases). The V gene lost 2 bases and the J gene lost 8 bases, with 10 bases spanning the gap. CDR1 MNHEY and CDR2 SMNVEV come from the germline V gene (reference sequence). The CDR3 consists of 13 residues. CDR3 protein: CASSLNRVDEQFF. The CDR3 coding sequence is TGTGCCAGCAGTTTAAACAGGGTTGATGAGCAGTTCTTC.

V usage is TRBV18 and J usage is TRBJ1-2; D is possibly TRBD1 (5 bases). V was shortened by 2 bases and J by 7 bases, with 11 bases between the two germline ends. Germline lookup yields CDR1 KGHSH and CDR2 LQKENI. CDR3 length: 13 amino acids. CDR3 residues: CASSPTGTSGYTF. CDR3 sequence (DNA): TGTGCCAGCTCACCAACGGGGACCAGTGGCTACACCTTC.

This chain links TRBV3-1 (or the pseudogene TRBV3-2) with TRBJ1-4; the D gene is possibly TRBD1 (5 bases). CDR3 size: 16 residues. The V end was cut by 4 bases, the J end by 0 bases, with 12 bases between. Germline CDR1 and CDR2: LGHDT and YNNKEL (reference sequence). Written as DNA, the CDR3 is TGTGCCAGCAGCCCGGCAGGGCTCTCAACTAATGAAAAACTGTTTTTT. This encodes CASSPAGLSTNEKLFF.

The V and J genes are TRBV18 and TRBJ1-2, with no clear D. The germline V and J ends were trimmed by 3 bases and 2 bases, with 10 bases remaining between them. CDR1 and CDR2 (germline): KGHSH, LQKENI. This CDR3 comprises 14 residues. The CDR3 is CASSPGVSNYGYTF. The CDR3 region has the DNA TGTGCCAGCTCACCGGGTGTTTCGAACTATGGCTACACCTTC. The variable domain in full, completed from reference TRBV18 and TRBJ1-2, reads NAGVMQNPRHLVRRRGQEARLRCSPMKGHSHVYWYRQLPEEGLKFMVYLQKENIIDESGMPKERFSAEFPKEGPSILRIQQVVRGDSAAYFCASSPGVSNYGYTFGSGTRLTVV.

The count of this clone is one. CDR3 nucleotide sequence: TGTGCCAGCAGCAAGGACAGGGACTACTCCTACGAGCAGTACTTC. Amino acids: CASSKDRDYSYEQYF. The chain carries TRBV9 and TRBJ2-7; tentative D call: TRBD1 (8 bases). The CDR3 covers 15 residues. Deletions cut 4 bases from V and 0 bases from J, with 14 bases between. Germline assignment: CDR1 SGDLS and CDR2 YYNGEE.

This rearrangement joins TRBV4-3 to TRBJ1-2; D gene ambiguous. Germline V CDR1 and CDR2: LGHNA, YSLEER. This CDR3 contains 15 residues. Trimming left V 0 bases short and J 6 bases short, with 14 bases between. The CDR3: CASSQDPRGEDGYTF. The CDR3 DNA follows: TGCGCCAGCAGCCAAGATCCCCGGGGTGAAGATGGCTACACCTTC.

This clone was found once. The CDR3: CASSYSSSGDNEQFF. CDR3 coding DNA: TGTGCCAGCAGTTACTCTTCTAGCGGTGACAATGAGCAGTTCTTC. The J gene is TRBJ2-1, the V gene TRBV6-5; the match to TRBD2 covers 7 bases. The CDR3 extends over 15 amino acids. The junction had 4 bases not matched to a gene; V was cut back by 0 bases and J by 5 bases. Germline values: CDR1 MNHEY, CDR2 SVGAGI.

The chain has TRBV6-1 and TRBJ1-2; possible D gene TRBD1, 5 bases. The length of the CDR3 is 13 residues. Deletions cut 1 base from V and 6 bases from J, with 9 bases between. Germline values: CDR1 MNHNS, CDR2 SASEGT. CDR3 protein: CASSEGLGDGYTF. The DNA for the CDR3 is TGTGCCAGCAGTGAAGGCTTAGGGGATGGCTACACCTTC.

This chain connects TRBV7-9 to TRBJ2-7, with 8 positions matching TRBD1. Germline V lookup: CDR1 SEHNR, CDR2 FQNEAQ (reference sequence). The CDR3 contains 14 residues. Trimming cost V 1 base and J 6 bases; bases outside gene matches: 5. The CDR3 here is CASSLGVGQGEQYF. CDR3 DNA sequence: TGTGCCAGCAGCTTAGGGGTCGGACAGGGCGAGCAGTACTTC.

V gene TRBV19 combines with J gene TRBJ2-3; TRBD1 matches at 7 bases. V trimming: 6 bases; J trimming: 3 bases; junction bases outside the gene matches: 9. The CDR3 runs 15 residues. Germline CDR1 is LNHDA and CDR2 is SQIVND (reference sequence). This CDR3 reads CASSTTGDGTDTQYF. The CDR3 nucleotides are TGTGCCAGTAGCACCACAGGGGATGGGACAGATACGCAGTATTTT.

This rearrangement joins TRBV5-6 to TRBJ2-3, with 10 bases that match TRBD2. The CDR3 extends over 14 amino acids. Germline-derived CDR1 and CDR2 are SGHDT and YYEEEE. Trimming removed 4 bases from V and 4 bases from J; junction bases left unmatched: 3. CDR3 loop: CASSLGLASDTQYF. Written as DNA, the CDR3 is TGTGCCAGCAGCCTGGGACTAGCGTCAGATACGCAGTATTTT.

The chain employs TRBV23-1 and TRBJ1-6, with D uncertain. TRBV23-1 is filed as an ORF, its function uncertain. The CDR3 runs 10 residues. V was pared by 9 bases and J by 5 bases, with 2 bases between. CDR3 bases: TGCGCCAGAGATAATTCACCCCTCCACTTT. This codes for CARDNSPLHF.

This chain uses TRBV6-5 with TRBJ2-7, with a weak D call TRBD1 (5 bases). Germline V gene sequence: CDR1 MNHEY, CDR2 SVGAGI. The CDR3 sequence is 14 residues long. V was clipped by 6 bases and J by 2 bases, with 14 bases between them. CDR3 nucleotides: TGTGCCAGCAGGTCAACCCTAGGGGCCTACGAGCAGTACTTC. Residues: CASRSTLGAYEQYF.

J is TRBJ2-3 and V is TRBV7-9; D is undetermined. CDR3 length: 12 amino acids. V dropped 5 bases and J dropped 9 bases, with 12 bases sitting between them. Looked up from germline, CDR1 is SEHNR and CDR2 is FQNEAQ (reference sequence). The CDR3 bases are TGTGCCAGCAGCGGAAGTGGAAAAACGCAGTATTTT. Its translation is CASSGSGKTQYF.